This TCR beta chain emerged from a study of blood T cell repertoires in COVID-19. Overall study: Samples of COVID-19 (acute and convalescent) were obtained from the United States, Italy and Spain.

Germline V CDR1 and CDR2: MNHEY, SVGAGI. V lost 0 bases to trimming and J lost 5 bases, with 10 bases between them. The CDR3 runs to 14 residues. In the original processing: Nucleated cell number was recorded as an estimate derived from reference gene primer amplification. The repertoire was sequenced with immunoSEQ multiplex PCR; TCRdb's copy has only in-frame clones and lacks some. The D gene and trimming were derived from the DNA, and the V and J assignments and clone size from that table. The sample includes about 70,000 clones, 75% to 85% seen only once; the top ten take approximately 20%. Source material: peripheral blood. This TCR was sampled from a woman between 70 and 85 years old with acute or convalescent COVID-19. The gene calls are TRBV6-5 and TRBJ2-5; D may be TRBD1 (6 bases). The DNA for the CDR3 is TGTGCCAGCAGTTACTCAAAGGGGGTCGAGACCCAGTACTTC. Its translation: CASSYSKGVETQYF.